Below, one TCR beta chain is given with its context. Antigen: not known. Assay: immunoSEQ multiplex PCR; the TCRdb copy retains only in-frame clones and omits some. The data contain 35,000 to 55,000 clones, around three quarters of them singletons. The sample comes from a study of T cell responses to AZD1222 COVID-19 vaccine. Study conclusions and caveats: A reported finding is that nearly half of spike-specific TCRs target unmutated variant regions.

With 9 bases clipped from V and 4 bases from J, the junction kept 13 bases outside the gene matches. The CDR3 is 15 residues long. From germline, CDR1 is MNHEY and CDR2 SMNVEV (reference sequence). This sequence joins TRBV27 and TRBJ1-1; 8 bases match TRBD1. This TCR was recovered from an adult who received the MenACWY meningococcal vaccine as a control. The specimen was peripheral blood, collected 28 days after the second dose of the MenACWY control vaccine. The CDR3 here is CASPPAQGAGTEAFF. CDR3 DNA: TGTGCCAGTCCCCCAGCCCAGGGGGCTGGCACTGAAGCTTTCTTT.